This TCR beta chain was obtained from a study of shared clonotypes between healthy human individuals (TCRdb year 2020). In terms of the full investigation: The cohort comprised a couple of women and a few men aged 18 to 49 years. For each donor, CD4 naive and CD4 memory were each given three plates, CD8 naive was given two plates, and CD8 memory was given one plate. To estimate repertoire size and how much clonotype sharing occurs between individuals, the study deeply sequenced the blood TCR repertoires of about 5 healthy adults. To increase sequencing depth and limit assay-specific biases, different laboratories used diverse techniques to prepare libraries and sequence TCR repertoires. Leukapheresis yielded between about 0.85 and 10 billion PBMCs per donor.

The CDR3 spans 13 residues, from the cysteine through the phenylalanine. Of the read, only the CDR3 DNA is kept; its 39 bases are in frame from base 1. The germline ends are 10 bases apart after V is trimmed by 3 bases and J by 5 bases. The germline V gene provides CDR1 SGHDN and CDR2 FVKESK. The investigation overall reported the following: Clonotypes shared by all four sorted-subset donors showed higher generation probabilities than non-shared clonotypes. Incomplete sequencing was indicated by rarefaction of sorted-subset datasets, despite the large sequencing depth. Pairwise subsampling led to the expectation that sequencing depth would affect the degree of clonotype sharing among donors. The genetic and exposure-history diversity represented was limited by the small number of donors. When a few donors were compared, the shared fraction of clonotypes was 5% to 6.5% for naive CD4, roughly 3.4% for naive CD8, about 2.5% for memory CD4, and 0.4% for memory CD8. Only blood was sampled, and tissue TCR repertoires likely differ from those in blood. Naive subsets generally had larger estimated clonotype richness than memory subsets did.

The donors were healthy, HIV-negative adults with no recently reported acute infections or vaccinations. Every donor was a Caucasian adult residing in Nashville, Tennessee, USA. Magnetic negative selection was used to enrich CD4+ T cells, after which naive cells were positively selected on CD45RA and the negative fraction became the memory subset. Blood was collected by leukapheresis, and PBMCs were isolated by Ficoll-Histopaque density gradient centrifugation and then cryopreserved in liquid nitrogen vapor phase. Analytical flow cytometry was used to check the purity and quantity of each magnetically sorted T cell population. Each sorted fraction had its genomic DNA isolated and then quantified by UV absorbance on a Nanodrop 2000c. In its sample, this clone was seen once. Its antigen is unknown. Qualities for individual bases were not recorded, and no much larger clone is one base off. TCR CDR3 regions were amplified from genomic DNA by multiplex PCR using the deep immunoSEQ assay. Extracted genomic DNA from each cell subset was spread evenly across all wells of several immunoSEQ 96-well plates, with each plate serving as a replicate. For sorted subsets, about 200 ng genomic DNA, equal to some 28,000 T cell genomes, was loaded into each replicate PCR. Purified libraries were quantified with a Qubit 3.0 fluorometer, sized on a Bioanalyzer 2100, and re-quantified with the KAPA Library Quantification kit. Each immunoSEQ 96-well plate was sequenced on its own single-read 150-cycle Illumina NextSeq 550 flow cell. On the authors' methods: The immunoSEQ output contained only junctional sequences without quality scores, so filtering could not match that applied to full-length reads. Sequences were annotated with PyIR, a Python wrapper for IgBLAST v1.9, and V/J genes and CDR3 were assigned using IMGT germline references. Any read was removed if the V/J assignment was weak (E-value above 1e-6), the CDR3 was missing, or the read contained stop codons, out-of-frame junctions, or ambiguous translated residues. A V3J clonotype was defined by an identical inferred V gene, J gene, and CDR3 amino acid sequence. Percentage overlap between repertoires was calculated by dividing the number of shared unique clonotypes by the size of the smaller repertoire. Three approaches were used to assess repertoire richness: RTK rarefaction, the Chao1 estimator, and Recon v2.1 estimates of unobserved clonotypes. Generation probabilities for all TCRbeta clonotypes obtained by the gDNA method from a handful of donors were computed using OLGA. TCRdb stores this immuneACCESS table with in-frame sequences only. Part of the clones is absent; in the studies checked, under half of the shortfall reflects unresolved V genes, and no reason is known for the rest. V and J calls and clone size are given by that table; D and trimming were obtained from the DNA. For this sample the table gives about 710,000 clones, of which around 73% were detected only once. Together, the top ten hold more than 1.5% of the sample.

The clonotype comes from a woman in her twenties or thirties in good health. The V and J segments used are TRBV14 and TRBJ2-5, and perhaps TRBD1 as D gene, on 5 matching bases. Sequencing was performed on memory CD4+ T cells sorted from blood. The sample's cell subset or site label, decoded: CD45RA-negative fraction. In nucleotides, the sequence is TGTGCCAGCAGCCAGGCCAGGGCGGAGACCCAGTACTTC. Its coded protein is CASSQARAETQYF.